The following is a T cell receptor beta chain sequence with its context. This entry belongs to a study of blood T cells in healthy people across ages. Donors each provided around 10 milliliters of peripheral blood. The ends were cut back, 5 bases at V and 5 bases at J, with 16 bases in the middle. Germline V lookup: CDR1 MNHEY, CDR2 SMNVEV (reference sequence). The CDR3 consists of 14 residues. Together with a sample-barcoded 5' primer, a J-beta primer mix was included in a second PCR lasting roughly 6 to 12 cycles. Using its own MiXCR run on the 5' RACE reads, TCRdb lists one record per CDR3 protein. The repertoire has around 1,500,000 distinct CDR3 sequences, over 25% of them found once; the top ten carry less than 9.5%.

Material for sequencing was blood. V and J are TRBV27 and TRBJ2-7; D gene unclear. This TCR was sampled from a woman aged 25 to 39 in good health. DNA for the CDR3: TGTGCCAGCAGTCCCCTTCAAGGGTGGAACGAGCAGTACTTC. As protein: CASSPLQGWNEQYF.